The rows below give T cell receptor beta chains drawn from one sample of a study of response to subunit inactivated influenza vaccine. A single record per CDR3 protein comes from TCRdb applying MiXCR to the RT-PCR reads. The sample lists about half a million distinct CDR3 sequences, about 8% occurring once. Specimen: PBMCs from blood, collected about 24 months after vaccination. Receptor source: a man between 50 and 75 years old who received an inactivated influenza vaccine. CDR3s include the opening cysteine and the closing phenylalanine or tryptophan. D genes are given only for firm matches. Size tells how often a clone was seen (once, few, many) or the class of an expanded clone, and some rows leave it out.

>TRBD1|few|TRBJ1-1|TRBV25-1
CASRGTGITEAFF
TGTGCCAGCAGGGGGACAGGGATCACTGAAGCCTTCTTT
>-|-|TRBJ2-7|TRBV5-5
CASSFGHGYEQYF
TGTGCCAGCAGCTTTGGACACGGCTACGAGCAGTACTTC
>-|few|TRBJ1-2|TRBV6-5
CASSYSQGNIGGYTF
TGTGCCAGCAGTTACTCGCAGGGTAATATCGGTGGCTACACCTTC
>-|few|TRBJ1-1|TRBV7-3
CASSLTRTRDTEAFF
TGTGCCAGCAGCTTAACCAGGACCAGGGACACTGAAGCTTTCTTT
>TRBD1|-|TRBJ2-1|TRBV14
CASSQDSRDRGYNEQFF
TGTGCCAGCAGCCAAGACAGTAGGGACAGGGGCTACAATGAGCAGTTCTTC
>TRBD1|few|TRBJ1-5|TRBV6-1
CASRPQGANQPQHF
TGTGCCAGCAGACCACAGGGGGCGAATCAGCCCCAGCATTTT
>-|few|TRBJ2-1|TRBV7-9
CASSRGLNEQFF
TGTGCCAGCAGTCGGGGTCTCAATGAGCAGTTCTTC
>-|many|TRBJ2-2|TRBV27
CASSFGTGELFF
TGTGCCAGCAGTTTTGGCACCGGGGAGCTGTTTTTT
>TRBD2|many|TRBJ2-7|TRBV20-1
CSASQVLAGDTLEQYF
TGCAGTGCTTCGCAAGTACTAGCGGGAGATACCCTCGAGCAGTACTTC
>TRBD1|few|TRBJ2-3|TRBV5-6
CASSRTGPDTQYF
TGTGCCAGCAGCAGGACAGGGCCAGATACGCAGTATTTT
>TRBD2|many|TRBJ2-1|TRBV4-3
CASSPFLASGTDNEQFF
TGCGCCAGCAGCCCCTTCTTGGCTAGCGGGACGGACAATGAGCAGTTCTTC
>-|many|TRBJ1-2|TRBV29-1
CSVEAGTGNYGYTF
TGCAGCGTTGAGGCCGGGACGGGGAACTATGGCTACACCTTC
>TRBD1|few|TRBJ2-2|TRBV10-3
CAVRPGTGSRTGELFF
TGTGCCGTCCGACCAGGGACAGGTTCGAGAACCGGGGAGCTGTTTTTT
>-|many|TRBJ2-4|TRBV6-2/TRBV6-3
CARPWGGWTKNIQYF
TGTGCCAGGCCGTGGGGGGGCTGGACCAAAAACATTCAGTACTTC
>-|few|TRBJ2-1|TRBV29-1
CSGASRSYNEQFF
TGCAGCGGGGCGAGTCGCTCCTACAATGAGCAGTTCTTC
>-|-|TRBJ2-2|TRBV20-1
CSARDPGHAGELFF
TGCAGTGCTAGAGATCCCGGACACGCCGGGGAGCTGTTTTTT
>TRBD2|few|TRBJ2-3|TRBV2
CASSLRTSGGSDTQYF
TGTGCCAGCAGCTTGAGGACTAGCGGGGGCTCTGATACGCAGTATTTT
>-|-|TRBJ1-3|TRBV6-2/TRBV6-3
CASSKTSSGNTIYF
TGTGCCAGCAGTAAGACAAGCTCTGGAAACACCATATATTTT
>-|few|TRBJ2-3|TRBV12-3/TRBV12-4
CASSIGSPPDTQYF
TGTGCCAGCAGTATCGGGAGTCCTCCAGATACGCAGTATTTT
>TRBD2|-|TRBJ2-7|TRBV4-2
CASRQDREGYSGREQYF
TGTGCCAGCAGACAAGATCGGGAAGGGTATAGCGGGCGCGAGCAGTACTTC
>-|-|TRBJ2-1|TRBV4-2
CASSQDSQSSYNEQFF
TGTGCCAGCAGCCAAGATTCCCAGAGCTCCTACAATGAGCAGTTCTTC
>TRBD2|once|TRBJ2-5|TRBV10-3
CAISTSSGDRETQYF
TGTGCCATCAGTACGTCTAGCGGGGACCGGGAGACCCAGTACTTC
>TRBD1|few|TRBJ2-5|TRBV12-3/TRBV12-4
CASSTTGEETQYF
TGTGCCAGCAGTACGACAGGGGAAGAGACCCAGTACTTC
>-|many|TRBJ1-2|TRBV4-3
CASSQAGSGHGYTF
TGCGCCAGCAGCCAAGCAGGGAGTGGCCATGGCTACACCTTC
>TRBD2|few|TRBJ2-1|TRBV20-1
CSARDLIASGSYNEQFF
TGCAGTGCTAGAGATCTTATAGCTAGCGGGAGTTATAATGAGCAGTTCTTC
>-|-|TRBJ1-4|TRBV12-3/TRBV12-4
CASRDETEYNEKLFF
TGTGCCAGCAGGGATGAGACAGAATATAATGAAAAACTGTTTTTT
>-|many|TRBJ2-5|TRBV7-2
CASSLGMGRSETQYF
TGTGCCAGCAGCTTAGGAATGGGGCGGTCCGAGACCCAGTACTTC
>-|many|TRBJ2-1|TRBV12-3/TRBV12-4
CASSNYPSYNEQFF
TGTGCCAGCAGTAACTACCCATCCTACAATGAGCAGTTCTTC
>-|-|TRBJ2-1|TRBV9
CASTSGAGSYNEQFF
TGTGCCAGCACCTCTGGGGCGGGCTCCTACAATGAGCAGTTCTTC
>TRBD1|many|TRBJ2-1|TRBV7-2
CASSQGQGNYNEQFF
TGTGCCAGCAGCCAGGGACAGGGTAACTACAATGAGCAGTTCTTC
>TRBD2|few|TRBJ2-7|TRBV27
CASSPLTSAVYEQYF
TGTGCCAGCAGTCCTCTGACTAGCGCTGTCTACGAGCAGTACTTC
>-|many|TRBJ2-2|TRBV5-1
CASSWSPGLTNTGELFF
TGCGCCAGCAGCTGGTCACCGGGACTTACCAACACCGGGGAGCTGTTTTTT
>-|many|TRBJ2-3|TRBV5-1
CASSLGDKGTQYF
TGCGCCAGCAGCTTGGGGGACAAGGGTACGCAGTATTTT
>TRBD2|-|TRBJ2-1|TRBV7-2
CASSGLARGEQFF
TGTGCCAGCAGCGGACTAGCGCGAGGTGAGCAGTTCTTC
>-|-|TRBJ1-1|TRBV5-1
CASSLRAVTMNTEAFF
TGCGCCAGCAGCTTGAGGGCAGTTACCATGAACACTGAAGCTTTCTTT
>-|-|TRBJ2-2|TRBV5-5
CASSPGLLCGELFF
TGTGCCAGCAGCCCCGGGCTGCTCTGCGGGGAGCTGTTTTTT
>TRBD2|few|TRBJ2-2|TRBV7-9
CASSSSGRKNTGELFF
TGTGCCAGCAGCTCAAGCGGGAGGAAGAACACCGGGGAGCTGTTTTTT
>-|-|TRBJ2-3|TRBV18
CASSPPSRATDTQYF
TGTGCCAGCTCACCACCGTCCAGGGCCACAGATACGCAGTATTTT
>-|-|TRBJ2-2|TRBV6-1
CASSPTTGGTGELFF
TGTGCCAGCAGCCCTACGACCGGGGGCACCGGGGAGCTGTTTTTT
>-|-|TRBJ2-1|TRBV5-5
CASSLGAHNEQFF
TGTGCCAGCAGCTTGGGGGCACACAATGAGCAGTTCTTC
>TRBD2|many|TRBJ2-7|TRBV7-3
CASSLSASGKYEQYF
TGTGCCAGCAGCTTATCGGCTAGCGGGAAGTACGAGCAGTACTTC
>-|many|TRBJ1-2|TRBV7-2
CASSLGQGMGGYTF
TGTGCCAGCAGCTTAGGCCAGGGTATGGGTGGCTACACCTTC
>TRBD2|-|TRBJ2-7|TRBV6-5
CAISYSSGLSYEQYF
TGTGCCATCAGTTACTCTAGCGGCCTCTCCTACGAGCAGTACTTC
>-|few|TRBJ2-2|TRBV5-1
CASSLASEAGELFF
TGCGCCAGCAGCTTGGCCTCCGAGGCCGGGGAGCTGTTTTTT
>TRBD2|-|TRBJ2-1|TRBV3-1
CASSGTRGGHEQFF
TGTGCCAGCAGCGGGACTAGAGGGGGTCATGAGCAGTTCTTC
>-|many|TRBJ2-1|TRBV27
CASSFQPTSLLDEQFF
TGTGCCAGCAGTTTCCAACCAACTAGCCTCCTGGACGAGCAGTTCTTC
>TRBD2|many|TRBJ2-5|TRBV4-3
CASSHLRLAGETQYF
TGCGCCAGCAGCCACCTTAGACTAGCCGGGGAGACCCAGTACTTC
>TRBD2|-|TRBJ2-4|TRBV15
CATSRELREVVNIQYF
TGTGCCACCAGCAGAGAGTTGCGGGAGGTCGTAAACATTCAGTACTTC
>TRBD2|-|TRBJ2-2|TRBV5-1
CASSFAGTRNTGELFF
TGCGCCAGCAGTTTTGCCGGGACTAGGAACACCGGGGAGCTGTTTTTT
>-|few|TRBJ1-5|TRBV3-1
CASSQEDDQPQHF
TGTGCCAGCAGCCAAGAGGATGATCAGCCCCAGCATTTT
>-|many|TRBJ2-1|TRBV28
CASSSRMNNEQFF
TGTGCCAGCAGTTCCCGGATGAACAATGAGCAGTTCTTC
>-|many|TRBJ1-5|TRBV20-1
CSAKRSWDGNQPQHF
TGCAGTGCTAAAAGAAGTTGGGACGGTAATCAGCCCCAGCATTTT
>TRBD2|-|TRBJ2-7|TRBV9
CASSEGGSGRGEQYF
TGTGCCAGCAGCGAGGGGGGAAGCGGGAGAGGGGAGCAGTACTTC
>TRBD2|many|TRBJ2-3|TRBV5-1
CASNFLALAGTDTQYF
TGCGCCAGCAACTTCCTCGCGCTAGCGGGGACAGATACGCAGTATTTT